Presented here are 23 T cell receptor beta chains from one specimen sequenced in a study of blood T cell repertoires in COVID-19. Clones were sequenced by immunoSEQ multiplex PCR, and TCRdb holds only the in-frame ones, with some missing. The sample has roughly 200,000 clones, 89% seen once. The sample consisted of PBMCs or T cells enriched from blood (not recorded which). The source of these receptors is a woman aged 40-49 years with acute COVID-19.

This chain joins TRBV9 and TRBJ1-5; 7 nucleotides agree with TRBD1. The CDR3 length is 14 residues. Germline V gene data show CDR1 as SGDLS and CDR2 as YYNGEE. With 4 bases clipped from V and 2 bases from J, the junction kept 3 bases outside the gene matches. CDR3 in amino acids: CASSSGTGNQPQHF. DNA for the CDR3: TGTGCCAGCAGCTCCGGGACAGGCAATCAGCCCCAGCATTTT.

The rearrangement links TRBV18 to TRBJ2-7, with 8 bases lining up with TRBD1. Germline assignment: CDR1 KGHSH and CDR2 LQKENI. The CDR3 totals 14 residues. V shed 1 base, J shed 4 bases, and the junction held 3 bases outside the gene matches. The CDR3 DNA follows: TGTGCCAGCTCACCACTCCAGGGGGCGTACGAGCAGTACTTC. Residues: CASSPLQGAYEQYF.

The chain couples TRBV10-2 to TRBJ2-5; D may be TRBD1 (5 bases). Trimming removed 4 bases at V and 4 bases at J, with 13 bases between. The V gene's germline CDR1 is WSHSY and CDR2 SAAADI. This CDR3 is 14 amino acids long. The CDR3 here is CASSVVGQGETQYF. CDR3 coding DNA: TGCGCCAGCAGTGTTGTAGGGCAGGGAGAGACCCAGTACTTC.

This clone is a singleton in its sample. V is TRBV7-9 and J is TRBJ2-1; 10 nucleotides match TRBD2. V was clipped by 5 bases and J by 0 bases; unmatched bases: 10. The CDR3 contains 18 residues. The germline V gene has CDR1 SEHNR and CDR2 FQNEAQ (reference sequence). The CDR3 sequence is CASSPVSGGVSSYNEQFF. CDR3 bases: TGTGCCAGCAGCCCCGTGAGCGGGGGGGTTAGCTCCTACAATGAGCAGTTCTTC.

The rearrangement uses TRBV2 and TRBJ2-1, with a possible D match to TRBD1 (5 bases). CDR1 is SNHLY and CDR2 is FYNNEI in the germline V gene. V lost 8 bases to trimming and J lost 0 bases, with 8 bases between them. The CDR3 is 13 amino acids. CDR3 DNA: TGTGCCAGCGGTAGGGGCTCCTACAATGAGCAGTTCTTC. It is translated as CASGRGSYNEQFF. The variable domain in full, with the rest retrieved from reference TRBV2 and TRBJ2-1, is EPEVTQTPSHQVTQMGQEVILRCVPISNHLYFYWYRQILGQKVEFLVSFYNNEISEKSEIFDDQFSVERPDGSNFTLKIRSTKLEDSAMYFCASGRGSYNEQFFGPGTRLTVL.

The chain employs TRBV5-5 and TRBJ1-1; D perhaps matches TRBD1 (6 bases). The CDR3 consists of 14 residues. The germline V gene encodes CDR1 SGHKS and CDR2 YYEKEE (reference sequence). V was trimmed by 4 bases and J by 4 bases, leaving 14 bases between them. The CDR3 sequence: CASSTTGLGTEAFF. The CDR3 nucleotides read TGTGCCAGCAGCACCACAGGGCTTGGCACTGAAGCTTTCTTT.

J is TRBJ1-2 and V is TRBV30; TRBD1 aligns across 7 bases. The CDR3 length is 14 residues. J lost 5 bases, V lost 3 bases, and 9 bases had no gene match. CDR1 and CDR2 from the germline V gene are GTSNPN and SVGIG (reference sequence). Here the CDR3 reads CAWSRIGGAYGYTF. CDR3 coding DNA: TGTGCCTGGAGCCGGATAGGGGGCGCGTATGGCTACACCTTC.

Concerning this clone itself: Distinct nucleotide sequences in the sample also encode this CDR3. V gene TRBV5-5 combines with J gene TRBJ2-3; 7 bases align to TRBD2. Germline assignment: CDR1 SGHKS and CDR2 YYEKEE (reference sequence). This CDR3 comprises 14 residues. V lost 2 bases, J lost 0 bases, and 0 bases stayed unmatched. The CDR3 loop reads CASSFSGSTDTQYF. The CDR3 DNA follows: TGTGCCAGCAGCTTTAGCGGGAGCACAGATACGCAGTATTTT.

The chain recombines TRBV7-2 with TRBJ2-7, with 8 bases matching TRBD2. J was trimmed by 1 base and V by 2 bases; bases with no gene match: 4. The CDR3 extends over 15 amino acids. The germline gives CDR1 SGHTA, CDR2 FQGNSA. The CDR3 DNA reads as TGTGCCAGCAGCTTAAGGGCTAGCGGGTCCTACGAGCAGTACTTC. This encodes CASSLRASGSYEQYF.

The chain recombines TRBV6-1 with TRBJ2-5, with D possibly being TRBD1 (6 bases). The CDR3 runs to 14 residues. CDR1 is MNHNS, CDR2 SASEGT, per germline. V was pared by 3 bases and J by 1 base, with 9 bases between. The CDR3 DNA sequence: TGTGCCAGCAGTGAGTGGGACACCCAAGAGACCCAGTACTTC. Residues: CASSEWDTQETQYF.

This rearrangement joins TRBV9 to TRBJ2-1, with TRBD1 matching over 8 bases. J gave up 5 bases and V 4 bases, and 14 bases lay outside the gene matches. This CDR3 spans 17 amino acids. Germline CDR1 and CDR2: SGDLS and YYNGEE. CDR3 region: CASSPPWMGQDHNEQFF. CDR3 nucleotides: TGTGCCAGCAGCCCGCCGTGGATGGGACAGGACCACAATGAGCAGTTCTTC.

The V and J genes are TRBV18 and TRBJ1-4; possible D gene TRBD1, 5 bases. Between the trimmed V and J ends, which lost 3 bases and 2 bases, there was a span of 7 bases. This CDR3 has 14 residues. Germline lookup yields CDR1 KGHSH and CDR2 LQKENI. The DNA for the CDR3 is TGTGCCAGCTCACCCAGGGCCACTAATGAAAAACTGTTTTTT. Translating it yields CASSPRATNEKLFF.

This clone was detected a few times. The V gene is TRBV1, the J gene TRBJ1-2. TRBV1 is reported as a pseudogene. The CDR3 has 17 residues. CDR3: CTSSQDLSVARNYGYTF. CDR3 sequence (DNA): TGCACCAGCAGCCAAGATCTTTCGGTAGCTCGAAACTATGGCTACACCTTC.

The chain recombines TRBV10-1 with TRBJ2-5; TRBD1 might be the D (6 bases). The CDR3 sequence is 14 residues long. Germline V gene data show CDR1 as WNHNN and CDR2 as SYGVQD (reference sequence). V dropped 3 bases and J dropped 4 bases, with 12 bases sitting between them. The CDR3 DNA reads TGCGCCAGCAGTGATTCAGGGGTCGGAGAGACCCAGTACTTC. Its translation: CASSDSGVGETQYF.

The chain has TRBV19 and TRBJ1-5, with TRBD1 as a possible D gene (6 bases). CDR1 and CDR2 (germline): LNHDA, SQIVND (reference sequence). The CDR3 runs 17 residues. V was shortened by 4 bases and J by 0 bases, with 16 bases between the two germline ends. Written as DNA, the CDR3 is TGTGCCAGTAGTAGGGGGGGCCGTTCGGATAGCAATCAGCCCCAGCATTTT. Translated, it gives CASSRGGRSDSNQPQHF.

This sequence joins TRBV3-1 (or the pseudogene TRBV3-2) and TRBJ1-1; 11 bases line up with TRBD1. The V segment lost 5 bases and the J segment 4 bases; nucleotides outside the gene matches: 12. Germline assignment: CDR1 LGHDT and CDR2 YNNKEL (reference sequence). This CDR3 spans 17 amino acids. The CDR3 sequence: CASSTGQGAVGATEAFF. CDR3 DNA sequence: TGTGCCAGCAGCACTGGACAGGGGGCGGTAGGGGCCACTGAAGCTTTCTTT.

The rearrangement uses TRBV3-1 (or the pseudogene TRBV3-2) and TRBJ2-1; maybe TRBD2 (5 bases). V lost 1 base, J lost 7 bases, and 14 bases lay in between. The CDR3 spans 15 residues. Germline lookup yields CDR1 LGHDT and CDR2 YNNKEL (reference sequence). The CDR3 loop is CASSQVLHSGNEQFF. In nucleotides, the CDR3 is TGTGCCAGCAGCCAAGTACTTCACTCGGGGAATGAGCAGTTCTTC.

This clone came up once. This rearrangement joins TRBV6-2 or TRBV6-3 to TRBJ2-2, with 14 bases that match TRBD2. Germline CDR1 and CDR2: MNHEY and SVGEGT. V lost 4 bases to trimming and J lost 7 bases; unmatched junction nucleotides: 8. The CDR3 is 17 residues long. The CDR3 loop is CASSLGLAGVMGGELFF. The CDR3 DNA sequence: TGTGCCAGCAGTTTGGGACTAGCGGGAGTCATGGGCGGGGAGCTGTTTTTT.

The chain has TRBV18 and TRBJ1-1; unclear D gene. Germline CDR1 and CDR2: KGHSH and LQKENI. V was clipped by 0 bases and J by 0 bases, with 5 bases between them. CDR3 length equals 14 residues. The CDR3 loop is CASSPPSMNTEAFF. DNA of the CDR3: TGTGCCAGCTCACCACCTTCCATGAACACTGAAGCTTTCTTT.

The DNA of the CDR3 is TGCGCCAGCAGCCAAGATCCCCAGGTCCCCTACGAGCAGTACTTC. The encoded protein is CASSQDPQVPYEQYF. The chain uses TRBV4-1 and TRBJ2-7; D call uncertain. This CDR3 spans 15 amino acids. The germline V gene has CDR1 MGHRA and CDR2 YSYEKL. The V end lost 0 bases, the J end lost 2 bases, and 11 bases lay between the germline ends.

CDR3 loop: CASSSSGGTDTQYF. DNA for the CDR3: TGCGCCAGCAGCTCTAGCGGGGGCACAGATACGCAGTATTTT. The V call is TRBV5-1, the J call TRBJ2-3, with 9 positions matching TRBD2. The CDR3 runs 14 residues. Germline V lookup: CDR1 SGHRS, CDR2 YFSETQ. J was trimmed by 1 base and V by 3 bases; bases with no gene match: 0.

The chain couples TRBV10-3 to TRBJ2-5; unclear D gene. Germline lookup yields CDR1 ENHRY and CDR2 SYGVKD. The CDR3 has 13 residues. The V gene lost 4 bases and the J gene lost 0 bases, with 6 bases spanning the gap. The CDR3 sequence: CAISAQYQETQYF. In DNA, the CDR3 is TGTGCCATCAGTGCTCAGTACCAAGAGACCCAGTACTTC.

The chain carries TRBV29-1 and TRBJ2-1; D might be TRBD1 (5 bases). The CDR3 runs 13 residues. CDR1 SQVTM and CDR2 ANQGSEA come from the germline V gene. The V and J ends lost 5 bases and 4 bases respectively, with 12 bases between them. The CDR3, as DNA: TGCAGCGTTCAGGAGACAGTTTACAATGAGCAGTTCTTC. Translating it yields CSVQETVYNEQFF.